Sequencing of this TCR beta chain was carried out in a study of spatial heterogeneity in lung cancer. The wider study: Around 25 months after resection was the median timing of the follow-up PBMC samples, which were sequenced when available. Each unique TCR and UMI combination was seen more than ten times on average in raw reads. Detected sequences consistently included more beta-chain ones than alpha-chain ones.

Every TCR cDNA molecule bore a unique molecular identifier. TCRdb itself ran the 5' RACE reads through MiXCR, one entry per CDR3 protein. The data contain around 47,000 distinct CDR3 sequences, roughly 8.1% of them singletons. Indicated time point: blood at routine non-recurrence follow-up after resection. Whole RNA was taken from tumor, nontumor lung or frozen PBMC; it was then sequenced unsorted. Germline CDR1 MNHEY, CDR2 SVGEGT. V lost 0 bases to trimming and J lost 7 bases, with 10 bases between them. This CDR3 contains 14 residues. This clonotype was seen more than once but under ten times. This sequence was found in a female donor with early-stage non-small cell lung cancer. V usage is TRBV6-2 or TRBV6-3 and J usage is TRBJ1-5; D possibly corresponds to TRBD1 (6 bases). The specimen was PBMCs, collected at follow-up. CDR3 DNA sequence: TGTGCCAGCAGTTACTCAGGGGGTGAGCAGCCCCAGCATTTT. Residues: CASSYSGGEQPQHF.